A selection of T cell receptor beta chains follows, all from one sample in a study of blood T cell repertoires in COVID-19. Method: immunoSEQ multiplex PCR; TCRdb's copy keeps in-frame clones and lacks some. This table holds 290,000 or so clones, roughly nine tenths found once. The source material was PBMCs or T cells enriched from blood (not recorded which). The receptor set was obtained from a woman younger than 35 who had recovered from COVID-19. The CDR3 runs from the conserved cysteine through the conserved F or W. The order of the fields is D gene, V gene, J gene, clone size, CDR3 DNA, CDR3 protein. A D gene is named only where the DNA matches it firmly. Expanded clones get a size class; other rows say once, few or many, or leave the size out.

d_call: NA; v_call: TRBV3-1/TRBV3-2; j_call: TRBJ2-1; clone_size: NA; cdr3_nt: TGTGCCAGCAGTCTCCCCTCCTACAATGAGCAGTTCTTC; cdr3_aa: CASSLPSYNEQFF
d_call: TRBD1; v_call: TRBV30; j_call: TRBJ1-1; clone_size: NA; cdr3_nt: TGTGCCTGGAGCAAACAGGGGAGCACTGAAGCTTTCTTT; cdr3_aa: CAWSKQGSTEAFF
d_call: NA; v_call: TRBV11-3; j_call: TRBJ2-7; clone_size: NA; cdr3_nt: TGTGCCAGCAGCTTAGGTTCGGAGGTCTACTACGAGCAGTACTTC; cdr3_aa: CASSLGSEVYYEQYF
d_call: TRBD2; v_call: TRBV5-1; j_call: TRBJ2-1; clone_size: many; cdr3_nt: TGCGCCAGCAGAGGAACTAGCGCCTCCTACAATGAGCAGTTCTTC; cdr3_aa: CASRGTSASYNEQFF
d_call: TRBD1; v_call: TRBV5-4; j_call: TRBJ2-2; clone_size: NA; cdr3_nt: TGTGCCAGCAGTACGGACAGGGGTGTCTTCGGGGAGCTGTTTTTT; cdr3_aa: CASSTDRGVFGELFF
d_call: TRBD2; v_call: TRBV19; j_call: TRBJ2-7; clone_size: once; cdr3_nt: TGTGCCAGTAGGGGGACTACCTCCTACGAGCAGTACTTC; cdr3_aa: CASRGTTSYEQYF
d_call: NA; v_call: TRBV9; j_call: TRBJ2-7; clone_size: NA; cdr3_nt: TGTGCCAGCAGCGAGACAATTTCCTACGAGCAGTACTTC; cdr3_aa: CASSETISYEQYF
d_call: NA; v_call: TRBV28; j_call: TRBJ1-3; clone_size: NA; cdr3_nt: TGTGCCAGCAGTCCCCACATCGACACCATATATTTT; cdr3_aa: CASSPHIDTIYF
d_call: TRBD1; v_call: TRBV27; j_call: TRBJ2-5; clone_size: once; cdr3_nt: TGTGCCAGCAGTGCGACCGGGACAGCGTCCGGGACCCAGTACTTC; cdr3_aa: CASSATGTASGTQYF
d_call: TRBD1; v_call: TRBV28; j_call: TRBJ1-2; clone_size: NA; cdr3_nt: TGTGCCAGCAGACATATTCGGACAGGATCGACGATTAACTATGGCTACACCTTC; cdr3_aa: CASRHIRTGSTINYGYTF
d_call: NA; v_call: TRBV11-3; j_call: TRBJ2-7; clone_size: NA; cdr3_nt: TGTGCCAGTAGTTGGGGGGGCGCCGGCTACGAGCAGTACTTC; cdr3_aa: CASSWGGAGYEQYF
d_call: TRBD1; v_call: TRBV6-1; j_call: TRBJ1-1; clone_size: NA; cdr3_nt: TGTGCCAGCAGTGATGGACAGGGGGTTCCCACTGAAGCTTTCTTT; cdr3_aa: CASSDGQGVPTEAFF
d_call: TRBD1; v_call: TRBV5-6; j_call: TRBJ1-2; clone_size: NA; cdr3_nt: TGTGCCAGCAGCTTAATCGAGACAGGGGCCTATGGCTACACCTTC; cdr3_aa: CASSLIETGAYGYTF
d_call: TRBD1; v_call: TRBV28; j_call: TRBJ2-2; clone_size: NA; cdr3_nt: TGTGCCAGCAGTTTAGGTTTCGGACAGGGGGGACAGGGGGAGCTGTTTTTT; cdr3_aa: CASSLGFGQGGQGELFF
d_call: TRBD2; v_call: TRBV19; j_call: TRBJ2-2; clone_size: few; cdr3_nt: TGTGCCAGTAGTGCCCCTAGCGGGAGGAGTTTGGGGGAGCTGTTTTTT; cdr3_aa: CASSAPSGRSLGELFF
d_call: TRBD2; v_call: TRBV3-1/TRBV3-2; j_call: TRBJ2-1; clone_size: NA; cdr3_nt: TGTGCCAGCAGCCCGGAGACTAGCGGGGACTACAATGAGCAGTTCTTC; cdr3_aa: CASSPETSGDYNEQFF